This TCR beta chain was sequenced in a study of early T cells in non-severe SARS-CoV-2 infection. Many counts were recorded for this clonotype. Using its own MiXCR run on the 5' RACE reads, TCRdb lists one record per CDR3 protein. The sample contains some 55,000 distinct CDR3 sequences, 10% to 15% of which appear only once. The CDR3 length is 16 residues. V gave up 1 base and J gave up 2 bases, with 14 bases separating them. Germline loops: CDR1 SEHNR, CDR2 FQNEAQ (reference sequence). This clonotype was obtained from an adult who was a healthcare worker with PCR-confirmed SARS-CoV-2 infection or an uninfected control (not recorded which). The sample taken for sequencing was whole blood. The chain carries TRBV7-9 and TRBJ2-5; no clear D. The CDR3 sequence is CASSLGSTAGQETQYF. The CDR3 bases are TGTGCCAGCAGCTTAGGTAGTACGGCAGGTCAAGAGACCCAGTACTTC.